This TCR beta chain stems from a study of blood T cell repertoires in COVID-19 (dated by TCRdb to the early 2020s). General notes on the study: Collaborator samples came from the United States, Italy and Spain and covered acute and convalescent phases of COVID-19. The material from the prospective study consisted of cDNA or gDNA derived from T cells, B-cell-depleted T cells, or PBMCs. The dataset comprised deeply sampled blood TCRbeta repertoires from subjects exposed to, actively infected with, or recovered from COVID-19. The repertoires were released in a freely available public database meant as a resource for research on the immune response to SARS-CoV-2. The samples were drawn from two sources: the first 160 participants of the ongoing ImmuneRACE study, and 950 to 1,500 subjects contributed by 6 global collaborators. Sample metadata almost always included a de-identified subject ID, COVID-19 status, age in years and sex. Where HLA class I and class II types were available, the types were taken from metadata supplied by the sample provider, not from assay-based typing.

There are 17 amino acids in the CDR3, from cysteine to phenylalanine inclusive. Only the CDR3 part of the read is kept: 51 bases, read in frame from the first base. V is reduced by 1 base and J by 3 bases, leaving a spacing of 16 bases between them. Sequences SGHRS (CDR1) and YFSETQ (CDR2) are obtained from the germline V gene. Study-wide conclusions, independent of this receptor: The quantity of clinical and demographic metadata differed by source and by participant and was supplied without curation.

The collaborating institutions used their own protocols to collect whole blood in K2EDTA tubes. For TCRbeta analysis, collaborator samples were shipped as frozen whole blood, as isolated PBMCs, or as DNA extracted from either sample type. The immunoSEQ Assay, a bias-controlled multiplex PCR, was used to amplify TCRbeta CDR3 regions from genomic DNA. The study's processing was this. Nucleated cell counts per sample were estimated from amplification of reference gene primers within the assay. Sequence reads were collapsed and filtered to measure the absolute abundance of every unique TCRbeta CDR3 rearrangement. For each sample, productive Simpson clonality was calculated as the square root of Simpson's diversity index across productive rearrangements. TCRdb mirrors the immuneACCESS table, restricted to in-frame sequences. Some clones are absent from its copies; in checked studies, under half trace to an unresolved V gene, and the reason for the others is unknown. V and J calls and clone size are copied from that table; D and trimming were computed from the DNA. This sample lists 250,000 to 300,000 clones; 70% to 75% were detected once. The ten most abundant clones make up around 3.2% of the sample.

Comments on this clone: No cognate antigen has been identified for it. One base away there is no much larger clone; base qualities are not given.

The sample taken for sequencing was peripheral blood. The receptor chain draws on TRBV5-1 and TRBJ2-2; the D gene is perhaps TRBD1, on 6 matching bases. The receptor comes from a woman of 80 years or more with acute or convalescent COVID-19. CDR3 sequence: CASSLRQALGDTGELFF. The nucleotide sequence is TGCGCCAGCAGCTTGAGACAGGCCCTCGGGGACACCGGGGAGCTGTTTTTT.